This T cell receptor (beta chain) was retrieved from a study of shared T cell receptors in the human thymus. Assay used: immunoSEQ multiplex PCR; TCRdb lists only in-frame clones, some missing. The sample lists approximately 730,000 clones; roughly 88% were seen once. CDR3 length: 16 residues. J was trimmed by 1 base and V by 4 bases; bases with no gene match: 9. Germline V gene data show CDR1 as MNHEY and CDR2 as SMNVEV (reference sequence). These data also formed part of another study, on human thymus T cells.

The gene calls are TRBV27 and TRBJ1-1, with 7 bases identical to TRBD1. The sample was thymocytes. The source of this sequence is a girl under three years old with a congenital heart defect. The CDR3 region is CASSSRGQAGNTEAFF. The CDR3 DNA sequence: TGTGCCAGCAGTTCCCGTGGACAGGCGGGGAACACTGAAGCTTTCTTT.